This T cell receptor (beta chain) was captured in a study of cytomegalovirus exposure and HLA in healthy donors. PCR amplification relied on 60 Vbeta primers (plus 13 Jbeta primers). Clones were sequenced by immunoSEQ multiplex PCR, and TCRdb holds only the in-frame ones, with some missing. The sample has 90,000 to 120,000 clones, around 77% seen once. V was trimmed by 4 bases and J by 1 base, leaving 13 bases between them. The CDR3 runs to 14 residues. Germline loops: CDR1 SQVTM, CDR2 ANQGSEA. The study's findings and limits: Associated with HLA alleles at 0.05 false discovery rate in a later analysis were 16,951 TCR beta sequences.

Details on this clone: Its specificity is not known.

The clonotype was recovered from a man between 18 and 29 years old in good health and CMV-seronegative. Sequencing was carried out using PBMCs. The genes are TRBV29-1 and TRBJ1-1, with no clear D. The CDR3 DNA reads TGCAGCGTTGGGCACCTCCTCTGGAACACTGAAGCTTTCTTT. Protein: CSVGHLLWNTEAFF.